The present entry profiles one T cell receptor (beta chain) with its context. Its antigen is still unknown. The V and J ends lost 7 bases and 12 bases, in that order; junction bases with no gene match: 11. Germline CDR1 reads MNHNY; CDR2 reads SVGAGI (reference sequence). The CDR3 sequence is 13 residues long. This sample is drawn from a study of T cell clones after liver transplantation. Study observations and caveats: Graft donor-reactive T cells possibly entered the graft instead of undergoing deletion.

Profiled with immunoSEQ multiplex PCR; TCRdb holds only in-frame clones, not every one. This table holds about 120,000 clones, around nine tenths found once. This receptor was taken from a human patient who received a liver transplant. T cells may partly derive from the graft donor. This chain links TRBV6-6 with TRBJ1-1; 10 bases fit TRBD1. The sample was CD4+ T cells from blood, taken 12 months after liver transplant. CDR3 amino acids: CASTPTGGQGSFF. CDR3 coding DNA: TGTGCCAGCACTCCCACGGGGGGACAGGGGTCTTTCTTT.